This T cell receptor (beta chain) comes out of a study of blood T cell repertoires in COVID-19. On the study more broadly: From the United States, Italy and Spain came samples of acute and convalescent COVID-19. T cells, B-cell-depleted T cells, or PBMCs provided the cDNA or gDNA that served as material.

Original handling: Amplified reference gene primers provided the basis for estimating nucleated cell counts. Some clones are missing from TCRdb's copy, which holds only in-frame ones; the method was immunoSEQ multiplex PCR. That table furnishes V, J and clone size, whereas the DNA furnished D and trimming. The sample consists of over 250,000 clones, approximately 83% of them appearing once. The sequenced sample consisted of peripheral blood. This TCR derives from a woman in her sixties or seventies with acute or convalescent COVID-19.

In DNA, the CDR3 is TGTGCCAGCAGCTTGTTTACGGGTGGCCAAGAGACCCAGTACTTC. The encoded protein is CASSLFTGGQETQYF. The chain joins TRBV5-5 to TRBJ2-5, with D uncertain. The length of the CDR3 is 15 residues. Trimming pared 1 base from V and 1 base from J, leaving 11 bases between. CDR1 is SGHKS, CDR2 YYEKEE, per germline (reference sequence).